Listed below are T cell receptor beta chains from one sample, sequenced in a study of blood T cells in healthy people across ages. Each CDR3 protein is one row after TCRdb ran MiXCR on the 5' RACE reads. The sample carries approximately 880,000 distinct CDR3 sequences, roughly 48% recorded once. Sequences were obtained from blood. The receptors derive from a man aged 25 to 40 in good health. CDR3s include the opening cysteine and the closing phenylalanine or tryptophan. A D gene is named only where the DNA matches it firmly. Clone size is given for some rows only: seen once, a few or many times, or a class if the clone is expanded.

J gene: TRBJ1-1; clone size: few; V gene: TRBV29-1; D gene: NA; CDR3 protein: CSVEALLNTEAFF; CDR3 DNA: TGCAGCGTTGAAGCTTTGTTGAACACTGAAGCTTTCTTT
J gene: TRBJ1-4; clone size: few; V gene: TRBV2; D gene: TRBD1; CDR3 protein: CARSPLQGPMKKLFF; CDR3 DNA: TGTGCCAGAAGTCCCTTACAGGGGCCAATGAAAAAGCTGTTTTTT
J gene: TRBJ2-7; clone size: NA; V gene: TRBV5-6; D gene: TRBD2; CDR3 protein: CASSLVPLGGSSYNEQYF; CDR3 DNA: TGTGCCAGCAGCTTGGTGCCTCTGGGGGGGAGCTCCTACAATGAGCAGTACTTC
J gene: TRBJ2-3; clone size: NA; V gene: TRBV12-3/TRBV12-4; D gene: NA; CDR3 protein: CASGVRDTDTQYF; CDR3 DNA: TGTGCCAGCGGGGTGAGGGACACAGATACGCAGTATTTT
J gene: TRBJ2-5; clone size: NA; V gene: TRBV25-1; D gene: NA; CDR3 protein: CATELRQETQYF; CDR3 DNA: TGTGCCACCGAACTACGCCAAGAGACCCAGTACTTC
J gene: TRBJ2-3; clone size: NA; V gene: TRBV5-1; D gene: NA; CDR3 protein: CASSLVASPSTDTQYF; CDR3 DNA: TGCGCCAGCAGCTTGGTAGCGTCCCCTAGCACAGATACGCAGTATTTT
J gene: TRBJ2-2; clone size: NA; V gene: TRBV20-1; D gene: NA; CDR3 protein: CSALRAGANTGELFF; CDR3 DNA: TGCAGTGCCCTCAGGGCAGGCGCGAACACCGGGGAGCTGTTTTTT
J gene: TRBJ2-1; clone size: NA; V gene: TRBV9; D gene: NA; CDR3 protein: CASSVNPDLSSYNEQFF; CDR3 DNA: TGTGCCAGCAGCGTAAACCCGGACTTAAGCTCCTACAATGAGCAGTTCTTC
J gene: TRBJ2-7; clone size: many; V gene: TRBV21-1; D gene: NA; CDR3 protein: CASSPDRASEQYF; CDR3 DNA: TGTGCCAGCAGCCCGGACAGGGCTAGCGAGCAGTACTTC
J gene: TRBJ2-1; clone size: NA; V gene: TRBV3-1; D gene: TRBD1; CDR3 protein: CASGTGNEQFF; CDR3 DNA: TGTGCCAGCGGGACAGGCAATGAGCAGTTCTTC
J gene: TRBJ2-3; clone size: NA; V gene: TRBV5-1; D gene: TRBD2; CDR3 protein: CASSTLAGPTDTQYF; CDR3 DNA: TGCGCCAGCAGTACCCTAGCGGGGCCCACAGATACGCAGTATTTT
J gene: TRBJ2-6; clone size: few; V gene: TRBV11-3; D gene: TRBD1; CDR3 protein: CASSFSGGGLRISGANVLTF; CDR3 DNA: TGTGCCAGCAGCTTCTCAGGGGGCGGGCTTAGGATCTCTGGGGCCAACGTCCTGACTTTC
J gene: TRBJ2-5; clone size: NA; V gene: TRBV7-7; D gene: NA; CDR3 protein: CASSLGRTVRRETQYF; CDR3 DNA: TGTGCTAGCAGCTTGGGCCGGACAGTAAGGAGGGAGACCCAGTACTTC
J gene: TRBJ2-3; clone size: once; V gene: TRBV6-1; D gene: TRBD1; CDR3 protein: CASTPGQGTDTQYF; CDR3 DNA: TGTGCCAGCACCCCGGGACAGGGTACAGATACGCAGTATTTT
J gene: TRBJ1-4; clone size: NA; V gene: TRBV27; D gene: NA; CDR3 protein: CASSLRTGRVVSNEKLFF; CDR3 DNA: TGTGCCAGCAGTTTACGGACCGGCAGGGTAGTTTCTAATGAAAAACTGTTTTTT
J gene: TRBJ2-4; clone size: NA; V gene: TRBV7-2; D gene: NA; CDR3 protein: CASSAGGQKGAKNIQYF; CDR3 DNA: TGTGCCAGCAGCGCCGGGGGACAGAAGGGAGCCAAAAACATTCAGTACTTC
J gene: TRBJ2-4; clone size: NA; V gene: TRBV3-1; D gene: NA; CDR3 protein: CASTDGGIAKNIQYF; CDR3 DNA: TGTGCCAGCACCGACGGAGGGATAGCCAAAAACATTCAGTACTTC
J gene: TRBJ2-1; clone size: NA; V gene: TRBV4-1; D gene: TRBD1; CDR3 protein: CASSPADRGNEQFF; CDR3 DNA: TGCGCCAGCAGCCCCGCGGACAGGGGTAATGAGCAGTTCTTC
J gene: TRBJ2-1; clone size: NA; V gene: TRBV20-1; D gene: NA; CDR3 protein: CSATKGGGEEQFF; CDR3 DNA: TGCAGTGCTACCAAAGGCGGTGGAGAGGAGCAGTTCTTC
J gene: TRBJ2-4; clone size: many; V gene: TRBV4-1; D gene: NA; CDR3 protein: CASSQGRLGNIQYF; CDR3 DNA: TGCGCCAGCAGCCAAGGTAGACTAGGAAACATTCAGTACTTC
J gene: TRBJ2-5; clone size: NA; V gene: TRBV20-1; D gene: NA; CDR3 protein: CSARDFQGLQETQYF; CDR3 DNA: TGCAGTGCTAGAGATTTCCAGGGCTTACAAGAGACCCAGTACTTC
J gene: TRBJ2-7; clone size: NA; V gene: TRBV18; D gene: NA; CDR3 protein: CASSPNPDPSYEQYF; CDR3 DNA: TGTGCCAGCTCACCCAACCCGGACCCGTCCTACGAGCAGTACTTC
J gene: TRBJ2-7; clone size: NA; V gene: TRBV30; D gene: NA; CDR3 protein: CACPRGGYEQYF; CDR3 DNA: TGTGCCTGCCCCCGAGGGGGCTACGAGCAGTACTTC
J gene: TRBJ2-1; clone size: NA; V gene: TRBV6-6; D gene: NA; CDR3 protein: CASSPSETAAEQFF; CDR3 DNA: TGTGCCAGCAGTCCGTCCGAAACAGCAGCTGAGCAGTTCTTC
J gene: TRBJ2-7; clone size: NA; V gene: TRBV6-2/TRBV6-3; D gene: TRBD1; CDR3 protein: CASTSGQGAGEQYF; CDR3 DNA: TGTGCCAGCACGTCGGGACAGGGGGCAGGTGAGCAGTACTTC